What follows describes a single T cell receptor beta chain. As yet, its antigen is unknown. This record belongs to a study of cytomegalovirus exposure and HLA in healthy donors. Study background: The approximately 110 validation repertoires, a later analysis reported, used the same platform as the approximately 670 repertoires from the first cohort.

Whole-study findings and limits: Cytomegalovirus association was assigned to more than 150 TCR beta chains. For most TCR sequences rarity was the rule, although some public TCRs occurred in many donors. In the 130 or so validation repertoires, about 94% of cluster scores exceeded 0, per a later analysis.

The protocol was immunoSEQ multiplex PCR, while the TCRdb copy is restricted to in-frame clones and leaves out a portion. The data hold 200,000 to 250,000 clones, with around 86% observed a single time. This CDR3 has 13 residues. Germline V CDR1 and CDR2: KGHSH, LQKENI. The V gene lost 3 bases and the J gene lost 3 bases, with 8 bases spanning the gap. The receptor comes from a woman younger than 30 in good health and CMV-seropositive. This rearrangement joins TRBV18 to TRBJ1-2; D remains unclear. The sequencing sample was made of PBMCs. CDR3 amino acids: CASSPGNDYGYTF. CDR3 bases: TGTGCCAGCTCACCCGGGAATGACTATGGCTACACCTTC.